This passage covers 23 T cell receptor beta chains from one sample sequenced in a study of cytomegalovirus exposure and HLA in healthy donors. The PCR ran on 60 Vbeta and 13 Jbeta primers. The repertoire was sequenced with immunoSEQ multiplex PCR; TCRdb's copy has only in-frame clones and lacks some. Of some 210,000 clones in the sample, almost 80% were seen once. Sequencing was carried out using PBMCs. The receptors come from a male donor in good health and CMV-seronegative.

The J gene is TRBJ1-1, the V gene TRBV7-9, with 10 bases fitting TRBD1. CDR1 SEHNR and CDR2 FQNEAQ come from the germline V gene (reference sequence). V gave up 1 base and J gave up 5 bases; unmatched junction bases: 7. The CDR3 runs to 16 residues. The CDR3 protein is CASSLGWGTGVTEAFF. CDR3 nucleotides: TGTGCCAGCAGCTTAGGTTGGGGGACAGGGGTTACTGAAGCTTTCTTT.

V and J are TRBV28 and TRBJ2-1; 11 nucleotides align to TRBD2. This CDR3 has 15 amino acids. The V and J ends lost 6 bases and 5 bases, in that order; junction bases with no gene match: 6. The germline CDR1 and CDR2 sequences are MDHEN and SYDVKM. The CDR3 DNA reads TGTGCCAGCAGGGGGTTGGGACTAGCGGACAATGAGCAGTTCTTC. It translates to CASRGLGLADNEQFF.

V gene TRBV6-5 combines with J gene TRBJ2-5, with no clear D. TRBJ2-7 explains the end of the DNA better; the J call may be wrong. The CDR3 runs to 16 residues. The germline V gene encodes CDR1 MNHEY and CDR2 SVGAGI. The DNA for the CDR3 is TGTGCCAGCAGTTACGAGTCGGCGGAGAGCTCCTACGAGCAGTACTTC. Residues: CASSYESAESSYEQYF.

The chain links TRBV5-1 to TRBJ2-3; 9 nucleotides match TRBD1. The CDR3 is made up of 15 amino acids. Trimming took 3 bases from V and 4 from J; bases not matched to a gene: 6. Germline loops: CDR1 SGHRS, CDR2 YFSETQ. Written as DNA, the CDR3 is TGCGCCAGCAGCTCCTGGGACAGGGTGGCAGATACGCAGTATTTT. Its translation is CASSSWDRVADTQYF.

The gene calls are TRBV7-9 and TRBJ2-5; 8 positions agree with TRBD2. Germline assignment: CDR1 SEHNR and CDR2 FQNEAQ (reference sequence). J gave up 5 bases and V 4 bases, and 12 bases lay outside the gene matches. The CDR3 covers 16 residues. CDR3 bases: TGTGCCAGCAGCTCCTCCGGGACTAGGATTGCGGAGACCCAGTACTTC. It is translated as CASSSSGTRIAETQYF.

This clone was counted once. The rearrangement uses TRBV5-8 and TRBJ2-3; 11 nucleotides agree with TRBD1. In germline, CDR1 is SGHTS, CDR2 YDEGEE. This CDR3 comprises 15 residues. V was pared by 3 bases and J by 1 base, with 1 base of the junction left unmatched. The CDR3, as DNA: TGTGCCAGCAGCTCGGGACAGGGGGGCACAGATACGCAGTATTTT. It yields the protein CASSSGQGGTDTQYF.

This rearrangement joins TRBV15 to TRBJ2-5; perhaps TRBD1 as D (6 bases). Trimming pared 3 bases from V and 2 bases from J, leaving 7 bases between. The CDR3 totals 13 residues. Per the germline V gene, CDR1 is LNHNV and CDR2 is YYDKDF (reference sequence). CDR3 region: CATSRDRQETQYF. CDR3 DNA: TGTGCCACCAGCAGGGACAGACAAGAGACCCAGTACTTC.

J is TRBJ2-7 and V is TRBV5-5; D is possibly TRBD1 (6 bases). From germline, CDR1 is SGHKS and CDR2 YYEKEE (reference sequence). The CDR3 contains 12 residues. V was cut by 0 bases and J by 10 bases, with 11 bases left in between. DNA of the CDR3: TGTGCCAGCAGCTTGGACTTAGGGGGTCAGTACTTC. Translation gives CASSLDLGGQYF.

The CDR3 coding sequence is TGTGCCAGCAGTTTAGGTCCCGGGACAGCACAAGAGACCCAGTACTTC. Its translation: CASSLGPGTAQETQYF. This chain links TRBV27 with TRBJ2-5; 7 bases are a match to TRBD1. Germline V lookup: CDR1 MNHEY, CDR2 SMNVEV (reference sequence). V lost 2 bases and J lost 2; bases outside the gene matches: 8. CDR3 length: 16 amino acids.

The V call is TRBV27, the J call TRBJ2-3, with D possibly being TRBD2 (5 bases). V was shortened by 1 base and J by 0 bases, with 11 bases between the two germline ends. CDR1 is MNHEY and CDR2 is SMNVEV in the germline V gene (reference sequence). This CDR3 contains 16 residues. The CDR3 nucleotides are TGTGCCAGCAGTTTATTTGGACTCATTAGCACAGATACGCAGTATTTT. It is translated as CASSLFGLISTDTQYF.

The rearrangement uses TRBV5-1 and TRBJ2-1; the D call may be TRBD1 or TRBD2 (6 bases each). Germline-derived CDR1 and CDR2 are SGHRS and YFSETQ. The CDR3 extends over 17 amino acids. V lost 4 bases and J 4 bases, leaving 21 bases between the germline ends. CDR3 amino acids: CASSVGGVGQPYNEQFF. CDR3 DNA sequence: TGCGCCAGCAGCGTGGGAGGAGTCGGACAGCCATACAATGAGCAGTTCTTC.

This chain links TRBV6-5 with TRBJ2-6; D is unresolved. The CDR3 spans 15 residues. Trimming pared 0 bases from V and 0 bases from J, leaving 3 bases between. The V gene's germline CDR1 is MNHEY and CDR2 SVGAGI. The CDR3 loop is CASSYSGSGANVLTF. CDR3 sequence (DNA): TGTGCCAGCAGTTACTCCGGCTCTGGGGCCAACGTCCTGACTTTC.

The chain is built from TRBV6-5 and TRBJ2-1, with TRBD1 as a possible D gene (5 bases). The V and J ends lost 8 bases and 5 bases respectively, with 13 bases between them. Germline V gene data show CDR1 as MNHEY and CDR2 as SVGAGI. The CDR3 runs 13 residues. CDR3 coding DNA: TGTGCCAGCCAGCGTACAGGAAACAATGAGCAGTTCTTC. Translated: CASQRTGNNEQFF.

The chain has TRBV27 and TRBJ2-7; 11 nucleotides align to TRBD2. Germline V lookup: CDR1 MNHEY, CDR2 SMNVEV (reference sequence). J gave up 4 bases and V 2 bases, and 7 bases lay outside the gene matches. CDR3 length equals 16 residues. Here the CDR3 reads CASSLRVAGGPYEQYF. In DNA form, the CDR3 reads TGTGCCAGCAGTTTAAGGGTAGCGGGAGGGCCTTACGAGCAGTACTTC.

The CDR3 loop is CASSLFRGGTKETQYF. CDR3 sequence (DNA): TGTGCCAGCAGCTTGTTTCGGGGGGGGACCAAAGAGACCCAGTACTTC. This chain links TRBV5-8 with TRBJ2-5, with 8 bases that match TRBD2. CDR1 and CDR2 from the germline V gene are SGHTS and YDEGEE. The CDR3 is made up of 16 amino acids. J was trimmed by 3 bases and V by 1 base; bases with no gene match: 8.

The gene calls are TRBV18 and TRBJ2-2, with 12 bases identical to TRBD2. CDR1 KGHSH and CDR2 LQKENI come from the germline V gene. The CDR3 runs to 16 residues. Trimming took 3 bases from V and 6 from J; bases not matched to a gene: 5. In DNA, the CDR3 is TGTGCCAGCTCACCCATGACTAGCGGGAGACCCGGGGAGCTGTTTTTT. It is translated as CASSPMTSGRPGELFF. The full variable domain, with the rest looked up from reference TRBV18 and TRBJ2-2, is NAGVMQNPRHLVRRRGQEARLRCSPMKGHSHVYWYRQLPEEGLKFMVYLQKENIIDESGMPKERFSAEFPKEGPSILRIQQVVRGDSAAYFCASSPMTSGRPGELFFGEGSRLTVL.

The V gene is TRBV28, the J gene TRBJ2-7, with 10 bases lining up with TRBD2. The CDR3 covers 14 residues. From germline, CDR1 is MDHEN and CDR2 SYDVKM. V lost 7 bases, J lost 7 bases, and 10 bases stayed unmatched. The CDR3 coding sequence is TGTGCCAGCACCACGGCTAGCGGGAGTCAAGAGCAGTACTTC. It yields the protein CASTTASGSQEQYF.

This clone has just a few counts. DNA of the CDR3: TGTGCCAGCAGGATACAGGGTGGCTATGGCTACACCTTC. Translated, it gives CASRIQGGYGYTF. The rearrangement uses TRBV5-6 and TRBJ1-2; maybe TRBD1 (6 bases). The V gene's germline CDR1 is SGHDT and CDR2 YYEEEE. The CDR3 loop spans 13 amino acids. The V end lost 5 bases, the J end lost 4 bases, and 12 bases lay between the germline ends.

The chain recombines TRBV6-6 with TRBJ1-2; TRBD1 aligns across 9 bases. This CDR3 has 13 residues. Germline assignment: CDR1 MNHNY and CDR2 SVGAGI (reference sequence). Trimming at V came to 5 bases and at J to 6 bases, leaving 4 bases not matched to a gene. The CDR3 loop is CASSPRTGDGYTF. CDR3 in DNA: TGTGCCAGCAGTCCAAGGACAGGGGATGGCTACACCTTC.

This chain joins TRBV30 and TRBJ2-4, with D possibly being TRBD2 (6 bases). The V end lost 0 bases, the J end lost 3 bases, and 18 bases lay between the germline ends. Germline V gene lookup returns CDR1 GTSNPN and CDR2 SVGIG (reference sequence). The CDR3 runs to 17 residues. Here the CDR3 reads CAWSVRVRDFVKNIQYF. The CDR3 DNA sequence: TGTGCCTGGAGTGTACGTGTTCGGGACTTCGTCAAAAACATTCAGTACTTC.

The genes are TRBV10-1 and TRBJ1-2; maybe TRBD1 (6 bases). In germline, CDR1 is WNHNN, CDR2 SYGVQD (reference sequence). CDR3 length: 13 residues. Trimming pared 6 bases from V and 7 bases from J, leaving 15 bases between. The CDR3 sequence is CASSRDIRSGYTF. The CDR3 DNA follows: TGCGCCAGCAGCCGGGACATTCGATCTGGCTACACCTTC.

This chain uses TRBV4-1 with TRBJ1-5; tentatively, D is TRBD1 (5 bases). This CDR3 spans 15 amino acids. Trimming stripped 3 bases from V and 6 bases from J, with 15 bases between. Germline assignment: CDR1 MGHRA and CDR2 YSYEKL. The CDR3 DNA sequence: TGCGCCAGCAGCCAGGCTGGCAGGGCGCTTCAGCCCCAGCATTTT. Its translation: CASSQAGRALQPQHF.

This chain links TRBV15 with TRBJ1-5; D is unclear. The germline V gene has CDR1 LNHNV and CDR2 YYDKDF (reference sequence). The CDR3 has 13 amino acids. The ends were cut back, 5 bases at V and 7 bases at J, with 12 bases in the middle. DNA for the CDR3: TGTGCCACCAGCCCTAGGGAGAAGCAGCCCCAGCATTTT. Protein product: CATSPREKQPQHF.